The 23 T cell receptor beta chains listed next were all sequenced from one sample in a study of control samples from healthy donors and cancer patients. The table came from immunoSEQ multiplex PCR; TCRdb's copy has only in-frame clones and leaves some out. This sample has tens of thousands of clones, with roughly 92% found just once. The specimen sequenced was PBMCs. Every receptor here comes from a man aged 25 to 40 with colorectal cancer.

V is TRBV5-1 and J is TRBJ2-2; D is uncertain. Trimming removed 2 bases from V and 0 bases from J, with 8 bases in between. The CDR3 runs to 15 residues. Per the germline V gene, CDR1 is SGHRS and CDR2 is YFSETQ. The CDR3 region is CASSLKGSNTGELFF. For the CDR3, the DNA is TGCGCCAGCAGCTTAAAGGGCTCGAACACCGGGGAGCTGTTTTTT.

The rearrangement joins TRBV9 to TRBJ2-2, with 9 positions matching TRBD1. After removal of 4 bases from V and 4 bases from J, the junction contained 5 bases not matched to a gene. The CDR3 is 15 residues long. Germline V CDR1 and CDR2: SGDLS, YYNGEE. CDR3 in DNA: TGTGCCAGCAGCCCCCGGACAGGGGTCACCGGGGAGCTGTTTTTT. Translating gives CASSPRTGVTGELFF.

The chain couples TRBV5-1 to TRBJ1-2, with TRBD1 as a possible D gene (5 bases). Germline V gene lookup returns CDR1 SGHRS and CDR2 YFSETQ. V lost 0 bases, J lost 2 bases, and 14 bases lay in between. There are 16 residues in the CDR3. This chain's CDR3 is CASSLEGPPGNYGYTF. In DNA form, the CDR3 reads TGCGCCAGCAGCTTGGAGGGACCGCCCGGAAACTATGGCTACACCTTC.

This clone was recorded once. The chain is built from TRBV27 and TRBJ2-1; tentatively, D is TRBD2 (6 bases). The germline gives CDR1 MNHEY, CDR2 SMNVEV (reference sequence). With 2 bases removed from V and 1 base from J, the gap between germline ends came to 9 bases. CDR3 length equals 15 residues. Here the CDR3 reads CASSLAGRSYNEQFF. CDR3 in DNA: TGTGCCAGCAGTTTAGCAGGGAGGTCCTACAATGAGCAGTTCTTC.

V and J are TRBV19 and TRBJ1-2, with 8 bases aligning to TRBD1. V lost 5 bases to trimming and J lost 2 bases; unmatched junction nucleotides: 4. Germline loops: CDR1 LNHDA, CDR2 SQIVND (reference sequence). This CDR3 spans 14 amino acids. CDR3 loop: CASSPDRANYGYTF. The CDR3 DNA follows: TGTGCCAGTAGTCCGGACAGGGCAAACTATGGCTACACCTTC.

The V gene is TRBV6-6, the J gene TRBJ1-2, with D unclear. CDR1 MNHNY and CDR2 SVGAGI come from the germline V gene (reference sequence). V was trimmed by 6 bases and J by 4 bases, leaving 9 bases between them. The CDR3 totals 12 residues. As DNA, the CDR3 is TGTGCCAGCAGCCTTACTAGCTATGGCTACACCTTC. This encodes CASSLTSYGYTF.

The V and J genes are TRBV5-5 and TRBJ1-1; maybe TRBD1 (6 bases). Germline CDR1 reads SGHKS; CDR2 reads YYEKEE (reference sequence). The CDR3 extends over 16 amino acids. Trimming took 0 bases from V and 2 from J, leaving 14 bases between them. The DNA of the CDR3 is TGTGCCAGCAGCTTGGTTCTTGGACAGCTCAACACTGAAGCTTTCTTT. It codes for CASSLVLGQLNTEAFF. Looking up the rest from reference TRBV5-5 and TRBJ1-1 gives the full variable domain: DAGVTQSPTHLIKTRGQQVTLRCSPISGHKSVSWYQQVLGQGPQFIFQYYEKEERGRGNFPDRFSARQFPNYSSELNVNALLLGDSALYLCASSLVLGQLNTEAFFGQGTRLTVV.

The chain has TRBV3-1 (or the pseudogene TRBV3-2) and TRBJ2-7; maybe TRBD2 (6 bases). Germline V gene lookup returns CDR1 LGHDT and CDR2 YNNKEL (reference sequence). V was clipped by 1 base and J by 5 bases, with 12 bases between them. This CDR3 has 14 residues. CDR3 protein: CASSQVAGSNEQYF. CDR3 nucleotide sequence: TGTGCCAGCAGCCAAGTCGCGGGGAGCAACGAGCAGTACTTC.

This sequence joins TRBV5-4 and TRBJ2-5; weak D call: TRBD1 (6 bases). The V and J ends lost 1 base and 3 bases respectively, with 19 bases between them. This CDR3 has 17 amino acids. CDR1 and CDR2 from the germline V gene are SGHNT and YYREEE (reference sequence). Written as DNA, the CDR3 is TGTGCCAGCAGCTTGATAGGTCGCGTACAGGGCAAAGAGACCCAGTACTTC. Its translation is CASSLIGRVQGKETQYF.

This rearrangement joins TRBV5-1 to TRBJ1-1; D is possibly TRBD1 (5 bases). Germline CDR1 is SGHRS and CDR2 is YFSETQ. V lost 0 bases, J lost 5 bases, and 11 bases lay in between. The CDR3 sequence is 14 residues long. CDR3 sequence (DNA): TGCGCCAGCAGCTTGGTTACAGGAAGTACTGAAGCTTTCTTT. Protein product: CASSLVTGSTEAFF.

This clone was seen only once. CDR3 nucleotides: TGTGCCAGTAGTATCGCCGGGGGCCTAGGTGAAGCTTTCTTT. Translated, it gives CASSIAGGLGEAFF. This chain uses TRBV19 with TRBJ1-1; weak D call: TRBD1 (6 bases). The CDR3 is 14 residues long. CDR1 and CDR2 from the germline V gene are LNHDA and SQIVND (reference sequence). With 3 bases removed from V and 7 bases from J, the gap between germline ends came to 15 bases.

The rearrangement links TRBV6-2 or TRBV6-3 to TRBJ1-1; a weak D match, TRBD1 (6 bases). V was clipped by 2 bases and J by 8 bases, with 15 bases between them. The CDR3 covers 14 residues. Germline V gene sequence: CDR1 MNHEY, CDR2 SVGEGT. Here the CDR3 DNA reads TGTGCCAGCAGTTACGACCTCCGGGGGGCGGAAGCTTTCTTT. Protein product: CASSYDLRGAEAFF.

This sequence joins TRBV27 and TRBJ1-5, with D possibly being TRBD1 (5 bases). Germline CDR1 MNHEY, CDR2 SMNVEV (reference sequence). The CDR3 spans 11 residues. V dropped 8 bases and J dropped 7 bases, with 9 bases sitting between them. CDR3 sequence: CASGGSQPQHF. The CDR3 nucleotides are TGTGCCAGCGGGGGAAGCCAGCCCCAGCATTTT.

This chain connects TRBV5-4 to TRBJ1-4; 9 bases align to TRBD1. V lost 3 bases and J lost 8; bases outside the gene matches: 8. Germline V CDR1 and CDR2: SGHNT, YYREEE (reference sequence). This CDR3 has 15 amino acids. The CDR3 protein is CASSSPGTGQEKLFF. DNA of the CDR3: TGTGCCAGCAGCTCCCCCGGGACAGGGCAAGAAAAACTGTTTTTT.

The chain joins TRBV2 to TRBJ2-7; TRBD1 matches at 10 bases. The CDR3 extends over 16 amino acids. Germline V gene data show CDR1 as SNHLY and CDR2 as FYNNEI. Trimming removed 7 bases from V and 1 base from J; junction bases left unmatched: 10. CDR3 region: CASIWIGTGESYEQYV. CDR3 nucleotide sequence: TGTGCCAGCATTTGGATAGGGACAGGGGAGTCCTACGAGCAGTACGTC.

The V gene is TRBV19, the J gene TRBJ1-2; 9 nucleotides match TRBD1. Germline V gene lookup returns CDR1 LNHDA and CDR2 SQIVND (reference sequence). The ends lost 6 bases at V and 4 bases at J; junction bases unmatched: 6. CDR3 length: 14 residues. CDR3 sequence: CASSLDRGAYGYTF. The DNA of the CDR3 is TGTGCCAGTAGCCTTGACAGGGGGGCCTATGGCTACACCTTC. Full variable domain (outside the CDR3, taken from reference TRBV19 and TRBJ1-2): DGGITQSPKYLFRKEGQNVTLSCEQNLNHDAMYWYRQDPGQGLRLIYYSQIVNDFQKGDIAEGYSVSREKKESFPLTVTSAQKNPTAFYLCASSLDRGAYGYTFGSGTRLTVV.

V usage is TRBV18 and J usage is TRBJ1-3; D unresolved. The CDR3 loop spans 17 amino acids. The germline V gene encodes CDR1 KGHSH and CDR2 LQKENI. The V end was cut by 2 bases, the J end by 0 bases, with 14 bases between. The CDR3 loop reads CASSPSAGTISGNTIYF. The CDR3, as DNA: TGTGCCAGCTCACCATCGGCAGGAACAATCTCTGGAAACACCATATATTTT.

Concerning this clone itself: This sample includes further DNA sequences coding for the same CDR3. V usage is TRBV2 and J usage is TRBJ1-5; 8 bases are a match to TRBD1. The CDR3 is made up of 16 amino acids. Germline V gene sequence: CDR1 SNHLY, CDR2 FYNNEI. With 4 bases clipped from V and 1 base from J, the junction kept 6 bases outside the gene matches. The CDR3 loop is CASSGQGARSNQPQHF. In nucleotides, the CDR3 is TGTGCCAGCAGTGGGCAGGGGGCGCGGAGCAATCAGCCCCAGCATTTT.

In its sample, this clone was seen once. The CDR3 here is CASSLDRGHGYTF. Here the CDR3 DNA reads TGTGCCAGCAGCTTGGACAGGGGGCATGGCTACACCTTC. This chain links TRBV5-6 with TRBJ1-2; 9 bases match TRBD1. The V gene's germline CDR1 is SGHDT and CDR2 YYEEEE. The CDR3 covers 13 residues. J gave up 6 bases and V 0 bases, and 0 bases lay outside the gene matches.

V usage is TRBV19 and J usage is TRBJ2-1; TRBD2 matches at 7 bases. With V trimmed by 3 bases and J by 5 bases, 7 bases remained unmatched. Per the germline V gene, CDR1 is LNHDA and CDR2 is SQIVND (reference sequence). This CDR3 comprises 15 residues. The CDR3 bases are TGTGCCAGTAGTATCCCCACAGCGGGGAACAATGAGCAGTTCTTC. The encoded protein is CASSIPTAGNNEQFF.

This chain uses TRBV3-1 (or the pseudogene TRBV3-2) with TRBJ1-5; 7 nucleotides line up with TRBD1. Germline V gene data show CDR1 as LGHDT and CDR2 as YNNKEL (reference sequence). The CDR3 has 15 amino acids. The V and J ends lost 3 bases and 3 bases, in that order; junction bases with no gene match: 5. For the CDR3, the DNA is TGTGCCAGCAGCCAGAACAGGGGTGACAATCAGCCCCAGCATTTT. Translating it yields CASSQNRGDNQPQHF.

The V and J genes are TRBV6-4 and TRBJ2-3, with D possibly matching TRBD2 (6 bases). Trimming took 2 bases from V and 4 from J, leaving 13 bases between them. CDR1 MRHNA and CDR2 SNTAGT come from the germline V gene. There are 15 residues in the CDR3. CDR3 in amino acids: CASSDRGGTADTQYF. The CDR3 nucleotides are TGTGCCAGCAGTGACCGGGGCGGGACCGCAGATACGCAGTATTTT.

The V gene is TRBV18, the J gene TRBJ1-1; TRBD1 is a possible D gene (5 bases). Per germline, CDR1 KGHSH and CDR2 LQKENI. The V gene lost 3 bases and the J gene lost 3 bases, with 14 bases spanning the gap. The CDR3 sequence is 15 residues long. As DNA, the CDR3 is TGTGCCAGCTCACCGTCTGAGCAGGGTCACACTGAAGCTTTCTTT. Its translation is CASSPSEQGHTEAFF.